The clone carrying this TCR beta chain came up many times. What it binds is unknown. The entry originates in a study of regulatory T cells in long-lasting Graves disease. Germline loops: CDR1 GTSNPN, CDR2 SVGIG (reference sequence). V lost 1 base, J lost 4 bases, and 16 bases lay in between. The CDR3 consists of 15 residues. CDR3 regions were amplified by Arm-PCR using iRepertoire HTBI primers to build TCR beta libraries. TCRdb itself ran the multiplex PCR reads through MiXCR, one entry per CDR3 protein. The sample has 510,000 or so distinct CDR3 sequences, around 12% seen once; the top ten hold roughly 8.9%. Whole-study results and caveats: Patients with persistent disease showed a bias toward TRBV28, TRBJ1-2 and TRBJ2-5.

As for time point: newly diagnosed GD, antithyroid drugs for less than 3 months. PBMC RNA served as the TCR library source. These data were also filed under a second study, of T cells in Graves' hyperthyroidism and ophthalmopathy.

The clonotype originates from a woman aged 25 to 39 with Graves disease. Sequencing was performed on peripheral blood mononuclear cells (PBMCs), taken at new diagnosis, from a patient treated with antithyroid drugs. J is TRBJ1-2 and V is TRBV30, with no clear D. DNA for the CDR3: TGTGCCTGGAGTGCGCCCCAATCTTCCCCCTATGGCTACACCTTC. Translated: CAWSAPQSSPYGYTF.